Listed here are 27 T cell receptor beta chains from one sample, sequenced in a study of shared clonotypes between healthy human individuals. Only CD45RO-negative cells positively selected for CCR7 counted as naive CD8 cells, so terminally differentiated effector memory CD45RA+ cells were excluded. Generated by immunoSEQ multiplex PCR, the TCRdb table keeps only in-frame clones and is missing some. The sample holds about 2.1 million clones; about 94% are singletons and the top ten take over 1.5%. The sample comprised naive CD8+ T cells from PBMCs. These receptors were taken from a man between 18 and 29 years old in good health. Some clones in this sample may be carry-over from other donors' samples.

The chain carries TRBV29-1 and TRBJ1-4; 9 nucleotides agree with TRBD1. This CDR3 comprises 12 residues. From germline, CDR1 is SQVTM and CDR2 ANQGSEA. CDR3 DNA sequence: TGCATGGCCGGGACAGGGAATGAAAAACTGTTTTTT. It encodes CMAGTGNEKLFF.

DNA for the CDR3: TGTGCCAGCAGAACCAGCAATGAGCAGTTCTTC. The encoded protein is CASRTSNEQFF. The V call is TRBV7-9, the J call TRBJ2-1; unclear D gene. The V and J ends lost 6 bases and 6 bases respectively, with 6 bases between them. The CDR3 sequence is 11 residues long. The germline V gene has CDR1 SEHNR and CDR2 FQNEAQ (reference sequence).

The chain has TRBV2 and TRBJ1-5; maybe TRBD1 (6 bases). Germline CDR1 reads SNHLY; CDR2 reads FYNNEI. The ends were cut back, 6 bases at V and 0 bases at J, with 15 bases in the middle. This CDR3 contains 16 residues. The DNA for the CDR3 is TGTGCCAGCAGCCAGGGACACCTCGTTAGCAATCAGCCCCAGCATTTT. Residues: CASSQGHLVSNQPQHF. The full variable domain, in which reference TRBV2 and TRBJ1-5 provide the parts outside the CDR3, is EPEVTQTPSHQVTQMGQEVILRCVPISNHLYFYWYRQILGQKVEFLVSFYNNEISEKSEIFDDQFSVERPDGSNFTLKIRSTKLEDSAMYFCASSQGHLVSNQPQHFGDGTRLSIL.

In its sample, this clone was seen once. The chain joins TRBV7-8 to TRBJ1-3, with a weak D call TRBD1 (5 bases). The length of the CDR3 is 16 residues. V lost 4 bases, J lost 5 bases, and 18 bases lay in between. Germline V gives CDR1 SGHVS, CDR2 FQNEAQ. The CDR3 is CASSSLGGAGRNTIYF. In DNA, the CDR3 is TGTGCCAGCAGCTCCCTGGGAGGGGCCGGTCGAAACACCATATATTTT.

The chain carries TRBV28 and TRBJ2-7; the D is unclear. Germline-derived CDR1 and CDR2 are MDHEN and SYDVKM. The CDR3 spans 15 residues. V was trimmed by 2 bases and J by 0 bases, leaving 11 bases between them. CDR3 sequence: CASSLRVVGSYEQYF. The CDR3, as DNA: TGTGCCAGCAGTTTAAGGGTAGTGGGCTCCTACGAGCAGTACTTC.

The table lists this clone with a count of one. V gene TRBV11-2 combines with J gene TRBJ2-1; 7 bases are a match to TRBD2. This CDR3 region has 17 residues. J gave up 0 bases and V 0 bases, and 5 bases lay outside the gene matches. CDR1 SGHAT and CDR2 FQNNGV come from the germline V gene. CDR3 nucleotide sequence: TGTGCCAGCAGCTTAGATTGGGGAGGGCCCTCCTACAATGAGCAGTTCTTC. Protein: CASSLDWGGPSYNEQFF.

This clone was recorded once. CDR3 nucleotide sequence: TGTGCCAGCAGCGTAGTGGACAGGGCCTCCTACAATGAGCAGTTCTTC. Translation: CASSVVDRASYNEQFF. The V and J genes are TRBV9 and TRBJ2-1; 8 nucleotides agree with TRBD1. The CDR3 has 16 amino acids. J was trimmed by 0 bases and V by 0 bases; bases with no gene match: 2. The germline V gene has CDR1 SGDLS and CDR2 YYNGEE.

V and J are TRBV28 and TRBJ1-2; 9 nucleotides match TRBD1. This CDR3 has 14 residues. Germline CDR1 is MDHEN and CDR2 is SYDVKM. V was clipped by 4 bases and J by 4 bases; unmatched bases: 4. The DNA for the CDR3 is TGTGCCAGCAGTTACAGGGGGCAGATCTATGGCTACACCTTC. The encoded protein is CASSYRGQIYGYTF.

This clone was seen a handful of times. The chain uses TRBV7-9 and TRBJ1-2; no reliable D call. Trimming cost V 6 bases and J 6 bases, with 20 bases left between them. Germline V gene lookup returns CDR1 SEHNR and CDR2 FQNEAQ (reference sequence). The CDR3 has 15 residues. CDR3 bases: TGTGCCAGCAGATCCGGGCTCCCGAGGGAGAATGGCTACACCTTC. This codes for CASRSGLPRENGYTF.

The chain links TRBV4-3 to TRBJ2-7; weak D call: TRBD2 (7 bases). V was trimmed by 0 bases and J by 6 bases, leaving 12 bases between them. The CDR3 covers 14 residues. Germline assignment: CDR1 LGHNA and CDR2 YSLEER. The chain's CDR3 is CASSQDLGGAEQYF. The CDR3 DNA follows: TGCGCCAGCAGCCAAGATCTGGGGGGGGCCGAGCAGTACTTC.

The chain employs TRBV30 and TRBJ2-5, with 7 nucleotides matching TRBD2. The V gene end was trimmed by 0 bases and the J gene end by 0 bases; junction bases not matched to a gene: 1. The CDR3 is 14 residues long. Germline V gene data show CDR1 as GTSNPN and CDR2 as SVGIG (reference sequence). As DNA, the CDR3 is TGTGCCTGGAGTGTGGGAGGGGACCAAGAGACCCAGTACTTC. As protein: CAWSVGGDQETQYF.

There are a few counts of this clone. The chain employs TRBV9 and TRBJ1-1; D remains unclear. Trimming took off 3 bases at V and 1 base at J, with 10 bases between the two ends. The CDR3 runs to 14 residues. Per germline, CDR1 SGDLS and CDR2 YYNGEE. This chain's CDR3 is CASSAGPRNTEAFF. CDR3 nucleotide sequence: TGTGCCAGCAGCGCTGGACCGAGGAACACTGAAGCTTTCTTT.

On this clone: The same CDR3 also results from other DNA sequences found in this sample. The V call is TRBV10-3, the J call TRBJ1-1; tentative D call: TRBD1 (5 bases). Germline lookup yields CDR1 ENHRY and CDR2 SYGVKD. Between the trimmed V and J ends, which lost 0 bases and 2 bases, there was a span of 10 bases. The CDR3 is 15 amino acids. The CDR3 bases are TGTGCCATCAGTGAGTCGAGACAGCTAAACACTGAAGCTTTCTTT. Translating gives CAISESRQLNTEAFF.

V usage is TRBV7-8 and J usage is TRBJ2-7, with D perhaps TRBD1 (6 bases). Germline V gene lookup returns CDR1 SGHVS and CDR2 FQNEAQ. The CDR3 length is 14 residues. Trimming removed 0 bases at V and 2 bases at J, with 8 bases between. Here the CDR3 DNA reads TGTGCCAGCAGCTTAGCGGGACAAACCTACGAGCAGTACTTC. It is translated as CASSLAGQTYEQYF.

The rearrangement uses TRBV7-6 and TRBJ2-7, with 7 bases matching TRBD2. Germline V gives CDR1 SGHVS, CDR2 FNYEAQ. J lost 1 base, V lost 5 bases, and 11 bases had no gene match. The CDR3 length is 16 residues. The CDR3, as DNA: TGTGCCAGCAGCCAAAGGGGAGGGCCGGGATCCTACGAGCAGTACTTC. This gives the protein CASSQRGGPGSYEQYF. Together with reference TRBV7-6 and TRBJ2-7, the CDR3 gives the full variable domain: GAGVSQSPRYKVTKRGQDVALRCDPISGHVSLYWYRQALGQGPEFLTYFNYEAQQDKSGLPNDRFSAERPEGSISTLTIQRTEQRDSAMYRCASSQRGGPGSYEQYFGPGTRLTVT.

The genes are TRBV5-1 and TRBJ2-5; D is possibly TRBD2 (5 bases). The CDR3 loop spans 14 amino acids. In germline, CDR1 is SGHRS, CDR2 YFSETQ. V was shortened by 2 bases and J by 1 base, with 9 bases between the two germline ends. The CDR3 is CASSFDYLQETQYF. The CDR3 DNA reads TGCGCCAGCAGCTTCGACTACCTCCAAGAGACCCAGTACTTC. Together with reference TRBV5-1 and TRBJ2-5, the CDR3 gives the full variable domain: KAGVTQTPRYLIKTRGQQVTLSCSPISGHRSVSWYQQTPGQGLQFLFEYFSETQRNKGNFPGRFSGRQFSNSRSEMNVSTLELGDSALYLCASSFDYLQETQYFGPGTRLLVL.

This chain links TRBV6-5 with TRBJ2-7; 10 bases fit TRBD2. Germline V lookup: CDR1 MNHEY, CDR2 SVGAGI. CDR3 size: 14 residues. V dropped 7 bases and J dropped 1; count of bases not matched to a gene: 4. Written as DNA, the CDR3 is TGTGCCAGCAAAGGACTAGCGGATTCCTACGAGCAGTACTTC. Translated, it gives CASKGLADSYEQYF.

The V gene is TRBV28, the J gene TRBJ2-7; perhaps TRBD2 as D (5 bases). The CDR3 sequence is 14 residues long. V lost 3 bases and J lost 6, with 15 bases in between. Germline-derived CDR1 and CDR2 are MDHEN and SYDVKM. The CDR3 loop reads CASSFEGIFGEQYF. The CDR3 bases are TGTGCCAGCAGTTTCGAGGGAATTTTTGGCGAGCAGTACTTC.

The chain couples TRBV2 to TRBJ1-6; possibly TRBD1 for D (5 bases). V was pared by 9 bases and J by 8 bases, with 14 bases between. This CDR3 spans 13 amino acids. Germline-derived CDR1 and CDR2 are SNHLY and FYNNEI. The CDR3 sequence is CARRGREDSPLHF. The CDR3 region has the DNA TGTGCCAGAAGGGGCAGGGAAGATTCACCCCTCCACTTT.

The chain recombines TRBV7-9 with TRBJ2-3; maybe TRBD2 (5 bases). Germline lookup yields CDR1 SEHNR and CDR2 FQNEAQ (reference sequence). The V end was cut by 5 bases, the J end by 5 bases, with 11 bases between. The CDR3 has 13 residues. The CDR3 sequence: CASSPRSEDTQYF. The CDR3 region has the DNA TGTGCCAGCAGCCCTCGTAGCGAAGATACGCAGTATTTT.

This sequence joins TRBV10-3 and TRBJ2-1; 11 positions agree with TRBD2. V trimming: 8 bases; J trimming: 7 bases; junction bases outside the gene matches: 10. The length of the CDR3 is 15 residues. Germline-derived CDR1 and CDR2 are ENHRY and SYGVKD. This CDR3 is CAIHSPGTSGNEQFF. CDR3 in DNA: TGTGCCATCCACAGCCCGGGGACTAGCGGAAATGAGCAGTTCTTC.

The chain carries TRBV29-1 and TRBJ2-7, with TRBD1 matching over 12 bases. The CDR3 spans 20 residues. The trim removed 4 bases at V and 5 bases at J, leaving 24 bases unmatched. Germline CDR1 SQVTM, CDR2 ANQGSEA. Here the CDR3 DNA reads TGCAGCGTTGTTCGAGGAGGGACAGGGGGCTTTTGGACTCGGTACGACGAGCAGTACTTC. Encoded protein: CSVVRGGTGGFWTRYDEQYF.

The chain carries TRBV23-1 and TRBJ1-1; 7 positions agree with TRBD1. TRBV23-1 belongs to the ORF category, with a function that is uncertain. After removal of 6 bases from V and 1 base from J, the junction contained 14 bases not matched to a gene. The CDR3 has 17 amino acids. The CDR3 DNA reads TGCGCCAGCAGACAACGGCGCTGGGACAGAAAGAACACTGAAGCTTTCTTT. Translating it yields CASRQRRWDRKNTEAFF.

This clone is a singleton in its sample. V gene TRBV10-2 combines with J gene TRBJ1-2, with 8 positions matching TRBD1. This CDR3 is built from 15 residues. V dropped 10 bases and J dropped 0; count of bases not matched to a gene: 10. Germline CDR1 is WSHSY and CDR2 is SAAADI. The CDR3 is CATQGAESPNYGYTF. CDR3 nucleotide sequence: TGCGCCACCCAGGGGGCGGAATCCCCTAACTATGGCTACACCTTC.

CDR3 amino acids: CASSYASTDTQYF. Here the CDR3 DNA reads TGTGCCAGCAGTTACGCAAGCACAGATACGCAGTATTTT. The rearrangement uses TRBV6-5 and TRBJ2-3; D is uncertain. CDR1 MNHEY and CDR2 SVGAGI come from the germline V gene. The CDR3 length is 13 residues. Trimming left V 2 bases short and J 0 bases short, with 3 bases between.

This clone was observed a few times. The J gene is TRBJ1-2, the V gene TRBV15; D perhaps matches TRBD1 (5 bases). V gave up 8 bases and J gave up 4 bases, with 8 bases separating them. CDR1 and CDR2 (germline): LNHNV, YYDKDF (reference sequence). This CDR3 region has 11 residues. CDR3 coding DNA: TGTGCCACCCGGGACGGCTATGGCTACACCTTC. Translating it yields CATRDGYGYTF. The variable domain in full, completed from reference TRBV15 and TRBJ1-2, reads DAMVIQNPRYQVTQFGKPVTLSCSQTLNHNVMYWYQQKSSQAPKLLFHYYDKDFNNEADTPDNFQSRRPNTSFCFLDIRSPGLGDTAMYLCATRDGYGYTFGSGTRLTVV.

This clone showed up just once. The rearrangement uses TRBV6-1 and TRBJ1-1; 7 nucleotides align to TRBD1. The CDR3 totals 15 residues. In germline, CDR1 is MNHNS, CDR2 SASEGT. Trimming took 5 bases from V and 3 from J; bases not matched to a gene: 9. The CDR3: CASSSRGKSYTEAFF. CDR3 in DNA: TGTGCCAGCAGTTCCAGGGGGAAATCCTACACTGAAGCTTTCTTT.